This entry lists 25 T cell receptor beta chains sequenced from one sample in a study of T cell responses to AZD1222 COVID-19 vaccine. Sequencing was performed with immunoSEQ multiplex PCR; in TCRdb, only in-frame clones are kept and a portion is missing. The table lists 140,000 to 150,000 clones, about 90% of them singletons. The source material was peripheral blood, sampled 28 days after the second AZD1222 dose. The receptors stem from an adult who received the AZD1222 COVID-19 vaccine.

The chain uses TRBV9 and TRBJ2-2; 7 nucleotides match TRBD1. Germline V gene data show CDR1 as SGDLS and CDR2 as YYNGEE. V gave up 8 bases and J gave up 4 bases; unmatched junction bases: 14. The CDR3 contains 16 residues. The CDR3 nucleotides are TGTGCCAGTAACCCTACAGGGGAAGTGGGCACCGGGGAGCTGTTTTTT. Its protein is CASNPTGEVGTGELFF. Variable domain in full (rest from reference TRBV9 and TRBJ2-2): DSGVTQTPKHLITATGQRVTLRCSPRSGDLSVYWYQQSLDQGLQFLIQYYNGEERAKGNILERFSAQQFPDLHSELNLSSLELGDSALYFCASNPTGEVGTGELFFGEGSRLTVL.

The count of this clone is one. The V and J genes are TRBV3-1 (or the pseudogene TRBV3-2) and TRBJ2-3; 13 nucleotides match TRBD2. This CDR3 comprises 18 residues. CDR1 and CDR2 from the germline V gene are LGHDT and YNNKEL (reference sequence). The V segment lost 0 bases and the J segment 5 bases; nucleotides outside the gene matches: 8. The CDR3 DNA reads as TGTGCCAGCAGCCAAGACAGGACTAGCGGGAGTTTAGGAGATACGCAGTATTTT. It codes for CASSQDRTSGSLGDTQYF.

J is TRBJ1-5 and V is TRBV6-4; D is unresolved. In germline, CDR1 is MRHNA, CDR2 SNTAGT. The CDR3 is 15 amino acids. The ends were cut back, 5 bases at V and 2 bases at J, with 13 bases in the middle. The CDR3 loop reads CASSSDGVGNQPQHF. The CDR3 DNA sequence: TGTGCCAGCAGTTCCGACGGCGTAGGCAATCAGCCCCAGCATTTT.

The chain joins TRBV6-2 or TRBV6-3 to TRBJ2-2, with 12 positions matching TRBD2. Germline-derived CDR1 and CDR2 are MNHEY and SVGEGT. Losses at the gene ends were 4 bases for V and 0 bases for J; bases not matched to a gene: 6. This CDR3 is 18 amino acids long. CDR3 nucleotides: TGTGCCAGCAGTTCGTATACTAGCGGGAGGACGAACACCGGGGAGCTGTTTTTT. Amino acids: CASSSYTSGRTNTGELFF.

This clone has just one count. The chain joins TRBV2 to TRBJ2-2; D gene ambiguous. The germline CDR1 and CDR2 sequences are SNHLY and FYNNEI. The V end was cut by 6 bases, the J end by 6 bases, with 14 bases between. The CDR3 runs 14 residues. The CDR3 sequence: CASSPQGSAGELFF. The DNA of the CDR3 is TGTGCCAGCAGCCCCCAAGGGTCCGCCGGGGAGCTGTTTTTT.

In its sample, this clone was seen once. J is TRBJ1-1 and V is TRBV15, with 9 positions matching TRBD1. Per the germline V gene, CDR1 is LNHNV and CDR2 is YYDKDF (reference sequence). V trimming: 4 bases; J trimming: 3 bases; junction bases outside the gene matches: 6. This CDR3 is built from 15 residues. CDR3 in amino acids: CATSKRQGGYTEAFF. The CDR3 nucleotides are TGTGCCACCAGCAAAAGACAGGGGGGGTACACTGAAGCTTTCTTT.

This clone was detected once. The chain employs TRBV7-9 and TRBJ1-1, with no clear D. CDR1 SEHNR and CDR2 FQNEAQ come from the germline V gene (reference sequence). This CDR3 comprises 15 residues. V was trimmed by 6 bases and J by 10 bases, leaving 24 bases between them. This chain's CDR3 is CASRDEVVDPKGAFF. For the CDR3, the DNA is TGTGCCAGCAGGGACGAGGTCGTGGACCCCAAGGGAGCTTTCTTT.

The J gene is TRBJ2-6, the V gene TRBV28; D gene uncertain. V dropped 1 base and J dropped 2 bases, with 6 bases sitting between them. The CDR3 extends over 15 amino acids. Per the germline V gene, CDR1 is MDHEN and CDR2 is SYDVKM. Here the CDR3 reads CASSLLATGANVLTF. The CDR3 DNA reads TGTGCCAGCAGTTTATTGGCAACTGGGGCCAACGTCCTGACTTTC.

V is TRBV19 and J is TRBJ1-6, with TRBD1 matching 7 bases. The V gene's germline CDR1 is LNHDA and CDR2 SQIVND (reference sequence). Trimming removed 6 bases from V and 7 bases from J; junction bases left unmatched: 9. The CDR3 is made up of 15 amino acids. This CDR3 is CASSPTGPGNSPLHF. Here the CDR3 DNA reads TGTGCCAGTAGCCCGACAGGGCCTGGAAATTCACCCCTCCACTTT. The variable domain in full, completed from reference TRBV19 and TRBJ1-6, reads DGGITQSPKYLFRKEGQNVTLSCEQNLNHDAMYWYRQDPGQGLRLIYYSQIVNDFQKGDIAEGYSVSREKKESFPLTVTSAQKNPTAFYLCASSPTGPGNSPLHFGNGTRLTVT.

DNA of the CDR3: TGTGCCAGCAGCCAACTGGGGGGCTCCTACAATGAGCAGTTCTTC. Translated, it gives CASSQLGGSYNEQFF. This chain uses TRBV7-9 with TRBJ2-1, with D possibly matching TRBD2 (6 bases). V lost 5 bases to trimming and J lost 0 bases, with 11 bases between them. Per the germline V gene, CDR1 is SEHNR and CDR2 is FQNEAQ (reference sequence). There are 15 residues in the CDR3.

The rearrangement links TRBV5-6 to TRBJ1-5, with 7 bases that match TRBD1. V trimming: 0 bases; J trimming: 2 bases; junction bases outside the gene matches: 2. Germline CDR1 and CDR2: SGHDT and YYEEEE. CDR3 length: 15 amino acids. The CDR3 nucleotides read TGTGCCAGCAGCTTGGAGGGGGCCGGCAATCAGCCCCAGCATTTT. This codes for CASSLEGAGNQPQHF.

The chain uses TRBV10-3 and TRBJ2-2; TRBD1 matches 8 bases. Per the germline V gene, CDR1 is ENHRY and CDR2 is SYGVKD. The V gene end was trimmed by 6 bases and the J gene end by 1 base; junction bases not matched to a gene: 7. The CDR3 totals 16 residues. The CDR3 DNA reads TGTGCCATCAGCGATCTGGGACAGGTGAACACCGGGGAGCTGTTTTTT. Translated, it gives CAISDLGQVNTGELFF.

This chain uses TRBV30 with TRBJ1-3, with a weak D call TRBD1 (5 bases). V lost 4 bases to trimming and J lost 0 bases, with 13 bases between them. The CDR3 extends over 15 amino acids. Germline V gives CDR1 GTSNPN, CDR2 SVGIG (reference sequence). The CDR3 DNA follows: TGTGCCTGGACTTCGGGACTGTTCTCTGGAAACACCATATATTTT. Its translation is CAWTSGLFSGNTIYF.

J is TRBJ2-2 and V is TRBV28; 7 nucleotides match TRBD1. Germline V gene data show CDR1 as MDHEN and CDR2 as SYDVKM. The CDR3 spans 14 residues. The V segment lost 6 bases and the J segment 3 bases; nucleotides outside the gene matches: 4. The CDR3 bases are TGTGCCAGCAGGAGACAGGGTTACACCGGGGAGCTGTTTTTT. Protein: CASRRQGYTGELFF.

V and J are TRBV5-1 and TRBJ2-7; D is unclear. V lost 0 bases to trimming and J lost 0 bases, with 7 bases between them. Germline V CDR1 and CDR2: SGHRS, YFSETQ. This CDR3 comprises 14 residues. In nucleotides, the CDR3 is TGCGCCAGCAGCTTGGACAGCGTCTCCTACGAGCAGTACTTC. It encodes CASSLDSVSYEQYF.

V and J are TRBV6-1 and TRBJ1-5; 8 nucleotides agree with TRBD1. V shed 1 base and J 7 bases; nucleotides not matched to a gene: 6. CDR1 MNHNS and CDR2 SASEGT come from the germline V gene. CDR3 length equals 15 residues. The CDR3 loop is CASSEVDRVGQPQHF. DNA of the CDR3: TGTGCCAGCAGTGAAGTGGACAGGGTCGGGCAGCCCCAGCATTTT.

The chain uses TRBV5-1 and TRBJ1-5; D remains ambiguous. This CDR3 is built from 15 residues. Germline V lookup: CDR1 SGHRS, CDR2 YFSETQ. V shed 0 bases and J shed 3 bases, with 10 bases lying between them. The CDR3 region has the DNA TGCGCCAGCAGCTTGGCTCCAGGAGACAATCAGCCCCAGCATTTT. This gives the protein CASSLAPGDNQPQHF.

The chain uses TRBV27 and TRBJ2-7; no clear D gene. Germline-derived CDR1 and CDR2 are MNHEY and SMNVEV (reference sequence). The CDR3 totals 12 residues. Trimming removed 7 bases at V and 2 bases at J, with 9 bases between. The DNA of the CDR3 is TGTGCCAGCACTCCCCTTGCCTACGAGCAGTACTTC. Its protein product is CASTPLAYEQYF.

The chain employs TRBV5-1 and TRBJ2-3, with 10 bases fitting TRBD1. The CDR3 loop spans 18 amino acids. The V gene's germline CDR1 is SGHRS and CDR2 YFSETQ. V lost 3 bases, J lost 2 bases, and 12 bases stayed unmatched. CDR3 nucleotide sequence: TGCGCCAGCAGCTCGATACTACCGGGACAGGGGTACACAGATACGCAGTATTTT. Translating gives CASSSILPGQGYTDTQYF.

The J gene is TRBJ2-7, the V gene TRBV19; 7 bases map to TRBD1. Germline V gives CDR1 LNHDA, CDR2 SQIVND (reference sequence). V dropped 4 bases and J dropped 2; count of bases not matched to a gene: 5. There are 14 residues in the CDR3. The CDR3 nucleotides read TGTGCCAGTAGTAGGTTAGGGGGCGCCTACGAGCAGTACTTC. Translation gives CASSRLGGAYEQYF.

The J gene is TRBJ1-6, the V gene TRBV18; 8 bases fit TRBD1. Germline V gene sequence: CDR1 KGHSH, CDR2 LQKENI. Trimming at V came to 2 bases and at J to 8 bases, leaving 5 bases not matched to a gene. The CDR3 sequence is 15 residues long. The CDR3 DNA reads TGTGCCAGCTCACCAGGGACAGGAAGGGATTCACCCCTCCACTTT. This encodes CASSPGTGRDSPLHF.

V and J are TRBV28 and TRBJ1-2; D possibly corresponds to TRBD1 (5 bases). This CDR3 contains 14 residues. Trimming took 6 bases from V and 4 from J, leaving 15 bases between them. Germline CDR1 MDHEN, CDR2 SYDVKM. The CDR3 reads CASRGGHSVYGYTF. CDR3 sequence (DNA): TGTGCCAGCAGGGGCGGACATTCCGTCTATGGCTACACCTTC.

This clone was observed once. The chain employs TRBV5-4 and TRBJ1-6, with 10 bases fitting TRBD1. V lost 4 bases and J lost 6; bases outside the gene matches: 4. This CDR3 comprises 15 residues. Per germline, CDR1 SGHNT and CDR2 YYREEE (reference sequence). CDR3 amino acids: CASSVTGGLNSPLHF. CDR3 in DNA: TGTGCCAGCAGCGTGACAGGGGGCCTTAATTCACCCCTCCACTTT.

This chain connects TRBV7-2 to TRBJ1-2, with D possibly matching TRBD1 (6 bases). V was shortened by 5 bases and J by 2 bases, with 15 bases between the two germline ends. This CDR3 has 15 amino acids. From germline, CDR1 is SGHTA and CDR2 FQGNSA. The CDR3 loop reads CASSTGLGANYGYTF. In nucleotides, the CDR3 is TGTGCCAGCAGCACAGGGCTCGGGGCCAACTATGGCTACACCTTC.

The chain links TRBV6-2 or TRBV6-3 to TRBJ2-2, with no clear D. Germline V gene data show CDR1 as MNHEY and CDR2 as SVGEGT. The CDR3 is 18 residues long. The V end was cut by 6 bases, the J end by 7 bases, with 27 bases between. For the CDR3, the DNA is TGTGCCAGCAGCCGCTTAGGCAGGTACGGTGTTATAGGCGGGGAGCTGTTTTTT. Translation gives CASSRLGRYGVIGGELFF.